A selection of T cell receptor beta chains follows, all from one sample in a study of identical twins. From the 5' RACE reads, TCRdb called clonotypes with MiXCR, one entry per CDR3 protein. The data show more than 350,000 distinct CDR3 sequences, around 9.7% seen once. The sample consisted of naive T cells sorted from blood. Receptors were obtained from a woman in her fifties or sixties in good health. Each CDR3 is given with its conserved first and last residue. D genes are given only for firm matches. For some rows the clone size is stated as once, few or many, or as a class when expanded; others skip it.

v_gene,j_gene,d_gene,abundance,CDR3aa,CDR3nt
TRBV20-1,TRBJ2-2,-,-,CSARSVAGGFTGELFF,TGCAGTGCTAGATCTGTTGCGGGTGGATTCACCGGGGAGCTGTTTTTT
TRBV5-1,TRBJ2-2,-,-,CASSLSDELFF,TGCGCCAGCAGCTTGTCCGATGAGCTGTTTTTT
TRBV7-8,TRBJ2-2,TRBD1,many,CASSSVKNLQGANTGELFF,TGTGCCAGCAGCTCGGTGAAGAACTTACAGGGGGCGAACACCGGGGAGCTGTTTTTT
TRBV4-2,TRBJ2-1,TRBD1,-,CASSQDKGQQHNEQFF,TGTGCCAGCAGCCAGGACAAGGGACAGCAACACAATGAGCAGTTCTTC
TRBV24-1,TRBJ2-1,-,many,CATNRAEGFDEQFF,TGTGCCACCAACCGAGCGGAGGGATTCGATGAGCAGTTCTTC
TRBV6-6,TRBJ2-2,-,many,CASSYSGAGGELFF,TGTGCCAGCAGTTACAGTGGGGCCGGCGGGGAGCTGTTTTTT
TRBV5-1,TRBJ1-1,-,many,CASSLTANTEAFF,TGCGCCAGCAGCTTGACCGCGAACACTGAAGCTTTCTTT
TRBV5-1,TRBJ2-3,-,many,CASSSHPTDTQYF,TGCGCCAGCAGCTCCCACCCCACAGATACGCAGTATTTT
TRBV20-1,TRBJ2-7,-,-,CSAESLLRGGSLPYEQYF,TGCAGTGCCGAGAGCCTCTTGAGAGGGGGTTCTTTACCCTACGAGCAGTACTTC
TRBV12-5,TRBJ1-1,-,few,CASGPKGTTEAFF,TGTGCTAGTGGACCCAAGGGAACCACTGAAGCTTTCTTT
TRBV29-1,TRBJ2-2,-,-,CSFAEAFPSRELFF,TGCAGCTTTGCCGAGGCCTTTCCTTCCAGGGAGCTGTTTTTT
TRBV6-5,TRBJ2-2,TRBD2,many,CASSYIGPSGRTGELFF,TGTGCCAGCAGTTACATCGGCCCTAGCGGGAGGACCGGGGAGCTGTTTTTT
TRBV3-1,TRBJ2-1,-,-,CASSQSWAIRNNEQFF,TGTGCCAGCAGCCAATCGTGGGCTATTCGCAACAATGAGCAGTTCTTC
TRBV15,TRBJ1-1,-,-,CATSGERGFTEAFF,TGTGCCACCAGCGGGGAGAGGGGGTTCACTGAAGCTTTCTTT
TRBV20-1,TRBJ2-7,TRBD2,-,CSARDLLAGVSTYEQYF,TGCAGTGCTAGAGATCTACTAGCGGGAGTGTCCACCTACGAGCAGTACTTC
TRBV7-3,TRBJ2-1,-,many,CASSHLNEQFF,TGTGCCAGCAGCCACCTAAATGAGCAGTTCTTC
TRBV7-8,TRBJ1-2,TRBD1,-,CASSPPDRPFYGYTF,TGTGCCAGCAGCCCTCCGGACAGGCCATTCTATGGCTACACCTTC
TRBV9,TRBJ2-1,-,-,CASSVEGVPYNEQFF,TGTGCCAGCAGCGTAGAAGGGGTCCCCTACAATGAGCAGTTCTTC
TRBV5-1,TRBJ1-2,-,many,CASSSGKDYGYTF,TGCGCCAGCAGCTCCGGGAAGGACTATGGCTACACCTTC
TRBV24-1,TRBJ2-1,-,few,CATSDPNGGEQFF,TGTGCCACCAGTGACCCTAATGGGGGCGAGCAGTTCTTC
TRBV7-8,TRBJ1-1,-,-,CASSLASRKNMNTEAFF,TGTGCCAGCAGCTTAGCCTCAAGGAAGAACATGAACACTGAAGCTTTCTTT